The subject of this entry is one TCR beta chain. The CDR3 is made up of 13 amino acids. The V gene lost 2 bases and the J gene lost 4 bases, with 11 bases spanning the gap. Germline V gives CDR1 SQVTM, CDR2 ANQGSEA. This sample stems from a study of shared clonotypes between healthy human individuals. Study background: The cohort had a couple of women and a few men, ages 18 to 49.

Naive CD8 cells were CD45RO-negative, positively selected for CCR7, excluding terminally differentiated effector memory CD45RA+ cells. Each of the donors was a healthy adult who was HIV-negative and had not had a recent acute infection or vaccination. Donors were Caucasian adults residing in Nashville, Tennessee, USA. The assay used deep level. TCRdb's copy holds only in-frame clones and misses some; the assay was immunoSEQ multiplex PCR. Among around 580,000 clones listed, about 98% were seen once. The sequenced material came from naive CD8+ T cells sorted from blood. The genes are TRBV29-1 and TRBJ1-1, with D possibly being TRBD1 (5 bases). The TCR sequence derives from a man aged 30-40 years in good health. CDR3 protein: CSVELGVGTEAFF. The CDR3 DNA is TGCAGCGTTGAACTGGGGGTTGGCACTGAAGCTTTCTTT.